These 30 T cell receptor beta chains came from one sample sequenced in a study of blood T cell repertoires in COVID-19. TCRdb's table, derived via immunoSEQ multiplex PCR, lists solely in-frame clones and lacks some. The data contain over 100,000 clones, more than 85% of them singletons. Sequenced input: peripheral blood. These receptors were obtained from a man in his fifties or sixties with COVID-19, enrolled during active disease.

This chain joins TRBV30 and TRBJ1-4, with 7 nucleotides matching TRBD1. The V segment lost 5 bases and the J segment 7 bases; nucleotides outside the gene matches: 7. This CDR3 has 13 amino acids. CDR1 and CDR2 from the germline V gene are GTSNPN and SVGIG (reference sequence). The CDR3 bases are TGTGCCTGGGAGACAGGGCGGACTGAAAAACTGTTTTTT. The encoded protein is CAWETGRTEKLFF.

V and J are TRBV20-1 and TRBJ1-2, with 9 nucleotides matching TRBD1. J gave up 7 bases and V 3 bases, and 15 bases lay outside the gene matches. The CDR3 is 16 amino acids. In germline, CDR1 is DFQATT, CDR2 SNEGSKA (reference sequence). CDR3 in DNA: TGCAGTGCTAGTGGAAACACAGGGGGCGCTTTGGGTGGCTACACCTTC. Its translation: CSASGNTGGALGGYTF.

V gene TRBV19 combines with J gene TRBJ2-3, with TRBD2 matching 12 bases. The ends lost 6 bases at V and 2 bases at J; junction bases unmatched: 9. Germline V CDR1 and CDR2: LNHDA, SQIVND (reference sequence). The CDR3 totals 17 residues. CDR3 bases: TGTGCCAGTAGAACTGGGACTAGCGGGTGGCACACAGATACGCAGTATTTT. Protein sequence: CASRTGTSGWHTDTQYF.

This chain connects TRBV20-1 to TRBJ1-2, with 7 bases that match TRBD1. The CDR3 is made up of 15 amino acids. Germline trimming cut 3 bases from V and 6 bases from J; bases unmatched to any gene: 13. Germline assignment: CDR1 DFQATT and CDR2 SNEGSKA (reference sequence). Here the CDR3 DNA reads TGCAGTGCTAGTCACCAGAGGGACAGTTCACATGGCTACACCTTC. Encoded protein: CSASHQRDSSHGYTF.

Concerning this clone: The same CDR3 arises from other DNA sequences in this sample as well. CDR3 nucleotide sequence: TGTGCCAGCTCACCAAGGACAGGCAATCAGCCCCAGCATTTT. Its protein product is CASSPRTGNQPQHF. The chain carries TRBV18 and TRBJ1-5; D perhaps matches TRBD1 (6 bases). Between the trimmed V and J ends, which lost 2 bases and 2 bases, there was a span of 7 bases. Germline V gene lookup returns CDR1 KGHSH and CDR2 LQKENI. The CDR3 extends over 14 amino acids.

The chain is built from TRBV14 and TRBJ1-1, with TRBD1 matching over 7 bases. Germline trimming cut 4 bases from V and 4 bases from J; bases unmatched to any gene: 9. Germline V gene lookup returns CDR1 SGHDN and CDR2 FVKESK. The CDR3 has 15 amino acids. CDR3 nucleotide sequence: TGTGCCAGCAGCCGATACAGGGGTATTCGCACTGAAGCTTTCTTT. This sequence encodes CASSRYRGIRTEAFF.

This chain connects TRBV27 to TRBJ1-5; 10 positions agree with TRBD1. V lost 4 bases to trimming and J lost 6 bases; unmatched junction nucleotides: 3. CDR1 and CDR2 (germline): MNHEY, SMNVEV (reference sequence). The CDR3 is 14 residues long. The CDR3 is CASSWGQGSQPQHF. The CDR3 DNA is TGTGCCAGCAGTTGGGGACAGGGGTCTCAGCCCCAGCATTTT.

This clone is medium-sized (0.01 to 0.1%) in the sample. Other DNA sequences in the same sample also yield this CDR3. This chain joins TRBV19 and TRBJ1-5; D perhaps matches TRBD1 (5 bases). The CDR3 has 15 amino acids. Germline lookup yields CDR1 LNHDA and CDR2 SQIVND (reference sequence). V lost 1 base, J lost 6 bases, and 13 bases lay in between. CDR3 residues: CASSIGGRRGQPQHF. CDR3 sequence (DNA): TGTGCCAGTAGTATAGGGGGACGGCGGGGTCAGCCCCAGCATTTT.

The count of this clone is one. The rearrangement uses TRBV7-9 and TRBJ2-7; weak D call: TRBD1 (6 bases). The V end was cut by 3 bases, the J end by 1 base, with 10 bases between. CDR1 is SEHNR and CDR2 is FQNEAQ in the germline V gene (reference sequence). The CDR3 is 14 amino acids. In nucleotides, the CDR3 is TGTGCCAGCAGCTTTGGGGGCGGGTCCTACGAGCAGTACTTC. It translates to CASSFGGGSYEQYF. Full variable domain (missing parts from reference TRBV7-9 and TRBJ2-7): DTGVSQNPRHKITKRGQNVTFRCDPISEHNRLYWYRQTLGQGPEFLTYFQNEAQLEKSRLLSDRFSAERPKGSFSTLEIQRTEQGDSAMYLCASSFGGGSYEQYFGPGTRLTVT.

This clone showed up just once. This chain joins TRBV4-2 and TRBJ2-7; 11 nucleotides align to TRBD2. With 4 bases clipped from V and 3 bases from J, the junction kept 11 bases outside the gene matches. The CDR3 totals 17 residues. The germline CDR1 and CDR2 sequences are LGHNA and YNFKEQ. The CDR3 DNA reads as TGTGCCAGCAGCCCTAATACCCCGGGACTAGCGGTCTACGAGCAGTACTTC. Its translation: CASSPNTPGLAVYEQYF.

The CDR3 region has the DNA TGCGCCAGCAGTGAGTCCCGCAGGGGGGAGAATTCACCCCTCCACTTT. Protein sequence: CASSESRRGENSPLHF. The chain carries TRBV10-1 and TRBJ1-6, with 7 bases lining up with TRBD1. The V gene end was trimmed by 0 bases and the J gene end by 7 bases; junction bases not matched to a gene: 6. The CDR3 is 16 amino acids. Germline CDR1 and CDR2: WNHNN and SYGVQD (reference sequence).

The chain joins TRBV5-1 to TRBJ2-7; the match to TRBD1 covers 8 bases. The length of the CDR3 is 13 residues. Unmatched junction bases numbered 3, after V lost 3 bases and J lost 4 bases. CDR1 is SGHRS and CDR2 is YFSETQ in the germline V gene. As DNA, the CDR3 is TGCGCCAGCAGCTCCCAGGGGGCGTACGAGCAGTACTTC. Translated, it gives CASSSQGAYEQYF.

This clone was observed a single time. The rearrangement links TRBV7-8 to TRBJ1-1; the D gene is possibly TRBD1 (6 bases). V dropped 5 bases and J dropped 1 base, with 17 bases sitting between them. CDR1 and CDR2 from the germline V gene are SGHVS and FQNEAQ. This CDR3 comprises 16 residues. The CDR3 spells CASSHTGFPSNTEAFF. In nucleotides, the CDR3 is TGTGCCAGCAGCCACACAGGGTTCCCCTCGAACACTGAAGCTTTCTTT.

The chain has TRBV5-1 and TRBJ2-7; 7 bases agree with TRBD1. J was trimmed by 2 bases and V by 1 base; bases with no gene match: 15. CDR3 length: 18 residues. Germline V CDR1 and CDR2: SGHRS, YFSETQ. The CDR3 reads CASSLFGDRPGKTYEQYF. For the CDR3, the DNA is TGCGCCAGCAGCTTGTTTGGGGACAGACCGGGAAAAACCTACGAGCAGTACTTC. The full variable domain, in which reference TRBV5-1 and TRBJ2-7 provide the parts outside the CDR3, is KAGVTQTPRYLIKTRGQQVTLSCSPISGHRSVSWYQQTPGQGLQFLFEYFSETQRNKGNFPGRFSGRQFSNSRSEMNVSTLELGDSALYLCASSLFGDRPGKTYEQYFGPGTRLTVT.

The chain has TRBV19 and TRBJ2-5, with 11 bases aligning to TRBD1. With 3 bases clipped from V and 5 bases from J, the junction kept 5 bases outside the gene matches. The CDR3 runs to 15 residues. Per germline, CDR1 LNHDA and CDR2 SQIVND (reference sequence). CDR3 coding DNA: TGTGCCAGTAGTATGGGGACAGGGGGAGCGGAGACCCAGTACTTC. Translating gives CASSMGTGGAETQYF. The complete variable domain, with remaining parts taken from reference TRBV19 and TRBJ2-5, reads DGGITQSPKYLFRKEGQNVTLSCEQNLNHDAMYWYRQDPGQGLRLIYYSQIVNDFQKGDIAEGYSVSREKKESFPLTVTSAQKNPTAFYLCASSMGTGGAETQYFGPGTRLLVL.

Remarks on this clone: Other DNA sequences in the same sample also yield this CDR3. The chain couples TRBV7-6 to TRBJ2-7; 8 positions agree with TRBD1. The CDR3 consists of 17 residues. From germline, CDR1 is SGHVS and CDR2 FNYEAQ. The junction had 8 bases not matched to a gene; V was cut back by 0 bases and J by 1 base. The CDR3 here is CASSLAPRTGNSYEQYF. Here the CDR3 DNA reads TGTGCCAGCAGCTTAGCCCCTCGGACAGGGAATTCCTACGAGCAGTACTTC.

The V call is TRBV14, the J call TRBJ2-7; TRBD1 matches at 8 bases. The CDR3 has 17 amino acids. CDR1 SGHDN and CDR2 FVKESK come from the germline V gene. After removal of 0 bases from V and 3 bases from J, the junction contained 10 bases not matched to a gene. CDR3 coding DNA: TGTGCCAGCAGCCAAGATATGAGGACAGGGTGGATCTACGAGCAGTACTTC. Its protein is CASSQDMRTGWIYEQYF.

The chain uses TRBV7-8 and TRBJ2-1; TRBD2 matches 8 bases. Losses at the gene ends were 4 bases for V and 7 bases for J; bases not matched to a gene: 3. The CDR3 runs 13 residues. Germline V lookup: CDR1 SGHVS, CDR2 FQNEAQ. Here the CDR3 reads CASSSGGPNEQFF. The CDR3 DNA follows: TGTGCCAGCAGCTCGGGGGGGCCAAATGAGCAGTTCTTC.

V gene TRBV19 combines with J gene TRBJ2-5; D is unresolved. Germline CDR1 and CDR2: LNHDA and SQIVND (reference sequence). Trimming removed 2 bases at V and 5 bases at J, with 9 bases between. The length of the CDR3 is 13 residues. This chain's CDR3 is CASSIKLLETQYF. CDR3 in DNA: TGTGCCAGTAGTATAAAGCTCCTGGAGACCCAGTACTTC.

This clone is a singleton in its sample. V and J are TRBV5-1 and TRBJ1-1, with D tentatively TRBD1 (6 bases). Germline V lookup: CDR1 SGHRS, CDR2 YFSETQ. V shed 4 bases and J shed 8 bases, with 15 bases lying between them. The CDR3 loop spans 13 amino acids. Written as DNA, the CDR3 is TGCGCCAGCAGCCAGGGAGGGGGGCCCGAAGCTTTCTTT. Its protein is CASSQGGGPEAFF. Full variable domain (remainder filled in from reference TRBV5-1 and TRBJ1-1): KAGVTQTPRYLIKTRGQQVTLSCSPISGHRSVSWYQQTPGQGLQFLFEYFSETQRNKGNFPGRFSGRQFSNSRSEMNVSTLELGDSALYLCASSQGGGPEAFFGQGTRLTVV.

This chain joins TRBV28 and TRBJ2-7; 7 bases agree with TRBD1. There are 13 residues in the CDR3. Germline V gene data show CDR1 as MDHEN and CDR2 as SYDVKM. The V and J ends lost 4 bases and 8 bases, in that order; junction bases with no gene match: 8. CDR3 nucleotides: TGTGCCAGCAGTTCCCCGGACAGGAGAAAGCAGTACTTC. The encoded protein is CASSSPDRRKQYF.

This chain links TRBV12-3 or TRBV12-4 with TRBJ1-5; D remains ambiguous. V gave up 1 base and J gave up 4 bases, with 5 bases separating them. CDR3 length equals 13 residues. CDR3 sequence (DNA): TGTGCCAGCAGTTTAGTACGGAATCAGCCCCAGCATTTT. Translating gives CASSLVRNQPQHF.

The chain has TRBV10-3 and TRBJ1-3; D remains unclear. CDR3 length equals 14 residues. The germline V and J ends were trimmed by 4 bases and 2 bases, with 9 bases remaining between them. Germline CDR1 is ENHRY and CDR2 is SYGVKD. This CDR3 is CAISVGVAGNTIYF. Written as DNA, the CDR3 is TGTGCCATCAGTGTGGGAGTTGCTGGAAACACCATATATTTT.

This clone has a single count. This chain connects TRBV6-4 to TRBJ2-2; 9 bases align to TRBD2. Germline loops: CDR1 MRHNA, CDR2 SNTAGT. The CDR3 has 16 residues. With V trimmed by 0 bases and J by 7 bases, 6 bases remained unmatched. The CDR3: CASSDSAGGPIGELFF. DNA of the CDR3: TGTGCCAGCAGTGACTCGGCGGGGGGGCCGATCGGGGAGCTGTTTTTT.

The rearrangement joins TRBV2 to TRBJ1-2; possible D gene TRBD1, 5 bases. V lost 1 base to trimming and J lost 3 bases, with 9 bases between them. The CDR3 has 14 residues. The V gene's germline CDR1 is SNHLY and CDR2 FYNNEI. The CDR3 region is CASSEESGHYGYTF. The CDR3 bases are TGTGCCAGCAGTGAAGAGTCAGGGCACTATGGCTACACCTTC.

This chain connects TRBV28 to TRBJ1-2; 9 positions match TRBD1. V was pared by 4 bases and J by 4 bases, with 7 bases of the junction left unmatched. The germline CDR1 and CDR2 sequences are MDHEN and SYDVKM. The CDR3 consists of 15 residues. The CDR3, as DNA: TGTGCCAGCAGTTCCGCCGGGACAGGGTCCTATGGCTACACCTTC. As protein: CASSSAGTGSYGYTF.

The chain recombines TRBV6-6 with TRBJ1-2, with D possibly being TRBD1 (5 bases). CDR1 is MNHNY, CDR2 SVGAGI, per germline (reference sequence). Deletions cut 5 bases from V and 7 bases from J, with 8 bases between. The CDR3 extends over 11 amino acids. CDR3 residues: CASSATVGYTF. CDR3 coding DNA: TGTGCCAGCAGTGCGACAGTTGGCTACACCTTC.

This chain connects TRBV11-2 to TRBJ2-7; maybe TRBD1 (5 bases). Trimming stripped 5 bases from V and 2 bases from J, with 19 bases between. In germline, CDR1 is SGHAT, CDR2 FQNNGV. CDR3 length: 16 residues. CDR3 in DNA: TGTGCCAGCAGCCCTTATCCCGGCAGGGAACCCTACGAGCAGTACTTC. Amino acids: CASSPYPGREPYEQYF.

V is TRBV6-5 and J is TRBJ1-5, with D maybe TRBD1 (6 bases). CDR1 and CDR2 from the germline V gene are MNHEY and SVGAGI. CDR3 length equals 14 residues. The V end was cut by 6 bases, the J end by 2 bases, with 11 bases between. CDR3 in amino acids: CASRIRGGNQPQHF. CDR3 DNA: TGTGCCAGCAGGATCAGGGGTGGCAATCAGCCCCAGCATTTT.

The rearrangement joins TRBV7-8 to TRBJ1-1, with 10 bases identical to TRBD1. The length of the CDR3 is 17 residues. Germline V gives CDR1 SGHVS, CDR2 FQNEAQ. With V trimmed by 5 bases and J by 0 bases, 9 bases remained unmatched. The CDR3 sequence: CASSTRRQGALNTEAFF. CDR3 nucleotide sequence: TGTGCCAGCAGCACCCGCAGACAGGGGGCTCTGAACACTGAAGCTTTCTTT.